This TCR beta chain was retrieved from a study of response to subunit inactivated influenza vaccine. Study-wide results and limits: Few new T cells, the authors suggested, are recruited by each seasonal influenza vaccination.

The table lists this clonotype with a few counts. Its target is unknown. Germline V gene data show CDR1 as MNHEY and CDR2 as SMNVEV (reference sequence). Unmatched junction bases numbered 9, after V lost 8 bases and J lost 4 bases. There are 14 residues in the CDR3. TCRdb re-analysed the RT-PCR reads in MiXCR, keeping a single row per CDR3 protein. Altogether more than 600,000 distinct CDR3 sequences are present, under 20% being singletons, with the ten largest covering roughly 10%. The starting material was PBMCs from blood, obtained 4 to 6 days after vaccination. The chain recombines TRBV27 with TRBJ2-7; 9 bases are shared with TRBD2. The sequence came from a man in his forties or fifties who received an inactivated influenza vaccine. The DNA of the CDR3 is TGTGCCAGCTCCGAGGTAGCGGGAGCTTACGAGCAGTACTTC. It encodes CASSEVAGAYEQYF.